These 20 T cell receptor beta chains originate from one sample sequenced in a study of T cell responses to AZD1222 COVID-19 vaccine (dated by TCRdb to the early 2020s). What this sample's time point label stands for: about 28 days (+/-7) after the second vaccine dose. What this sample's treatment or condition label stands for: meningococcal conjugate vaccine given as trial control. The protocol used for the library was the immunoSEQ multiplex PCR assay. The clones in this table, taken by TCRdb from immuneACCESS, are in-frame only. Not every clone is retained; where verified, under half of the shortfall comes from an unresolved V gene, and the cause of the rest is unknown. Present in this sample are about 210,000 clones, less than 95% of which were seen just once. The ten largest clones add up to approximately 1.7% of the sample. This specimen was peripheral blood, taken 28 days after the second dose of the MenACWY control vaccine. The source of these receptors is an adult who received the MenACWY meningococcal vaccine as a control.

The chain employs TRBV27 and TRBJ2-3; D possibly matches TRBD1 or TRBD2 (5 bases each). Germline V gives CDR1 MNHEY, CDR2 SMNVEV (reference sequence). This CDR3 comprises 14 residues. Trimming removed 5 bases from V and 0 bases from J, with 9 bases in between. The CDR3: CASSTWDSTDTQYF. CDR3 nucleotides: TGTGCCAGCAGTACATGGGACAGCACAGATACGCAGTATTTT.

The rearrangement joins TRBV5-1 to TRBJ2-5; 12 nucleotides match TRBD2. V shed 7 bases, J shed 5 bases, and the junction held 6 bases outside the gene matches. Germline CDR1 SGHRS, CDR2 YFSETQ. The CDR3 is made up of 14 amino acids. CDR3 region: CASASGGAWETQYF. The DNA of the CDR3 is TGCGCCAGCGCTAGCGGGGGGGCCTGGGAGACCCAGTACTTC.

The CDR3 sequence: CASSYKGYSYEQYF. CDR3 bases: TGTGCCAGCAGTTATAAGGGGTATTCCTACGAGCAGTACTTC. This sequence joins TRBV28 and TRBJ2-7; D perhaps matches TRBD1 (5 bases). Germline V lookup: CDR1 MDHEN, CDR2 SYDVKM. The CDR3 consists of 14 residues. Trimming stripped 4 bases from V and 1 base from J, with 11 bases between. Full variable domain (rest looked up from reference TRBV28 and TRBJ2-7): DVKVTQSSRYLVKRTGEKVFLECVQDMDHENMFWYRQDPGLGLRLIYFSYDVKMKEKGDIPEGYSVSREKKERFSLILESASTNQTSMYLCASSYKGYSYEQYFGPGTRLTVT.

The V gene is TRBV14, the J gene TRBJ1-1, with D uncertain. Germline CDR1 is SGHDN and CDR2 is FVKESK. Trimming stripped 4 bases from V and 3 bases from J, with 9 bases between. This CDR3 region has 13 residues. CDR3 sequence reads: CASSRGTHTEAFF. In nucleotides, the CDR3 is TGTGCCAGCAGCCGAGGCACACACACTGAAGCTTTCTTT.

The V call is TRBV6-2 or TRBV6-3, the J call TRBJ1-5; no clear D. This CDR3 has 14 residues. The germline V gene encodes CDR1 MNHEY and CDR2 SVGEGT. V shed 4 bases and J shed 0 bases, with 7 bases lying between them. The CDR3 reads CASSSPVSNQPQHF. DNA for the CDR3: TGTGCCAGCAGTTCCCCTGTTAGCAATCAGCCCCAGCATTTT.

The J gene is TRBJ2-7, the V gene TRBV9; 8 positions match TRBD2. CDR3 length: 15 residues. V lost 2 bases to trimming and J lost 0 bases; unmatched junction nucleotides: 4. The germline V gene encodes CDR1 SGDLS and CDR2 YYNGEE. CDR3 region: CASSVSGTSSYEQYF. Written as DNA, the CDR3 is TGTGCCAGCAGCGTCTCCGGGACTAGCTCCTACGAGCAGTACTTC.

This sequence joins TRBV5-6 and TRBJ2-7; the D is unclear. In germline, CDR1 is SGHDT, CDR2 YYEEEE. The CDR3 contains 12 residues. The V gene lost 0 bases and the J gene lost 2 bases, with 3 bases spanning the gap. The CDR3 loop is CASSLGAYEQYF. The CDR3 DNA follows: TGTGCCAGCAGCTTGGGCGCCTACGAGCAGTACTTC. The variable domain in full, with the rest retrieved from reference TRBV5-6 and TRBJ2-7, is DAGVTQSPTHLIKTRGQQVTLRCSPKSGHDTVSWYQQALGQGPQFIFQYYEEEERQRGNFPDRFSGHQFPNYSSELNVNALLLGDSALYLCASSLGAYEQYFGPGTRLTVT.

The chain links TRBV2 to TRBJ2-6; D not certain. The germline V gene encodes CDR1 SNHLY and CDR2 FYNNEI. Trimming cost V 6 bases and J 0 bases, with 9 bases left between them. This CDR3 is 15 amino acids long. The CDR3 region has the DNA TGTGCCAGCAGAGTCAGCCGCTCTGGGGCCAACGTCCTGACTTTC. Amino acid sequence: CASRVSRSGANVLTF.

The J gene is TRBJ2-1, the V gene TRBV18; 10 bases are a match to TRBD2. The germline V gene has CDR1 KGHSH and CDR2 LQKENI. The V and J ends lost 1 base and 4 bases, in that order; junction bases with no gene match: 16. CDR3 length: 20 amino acids. The CDR3: CASSPRVGLAGVLTYNEQFF. The CDR3 region has the DNA TGTGCCAGCTCACCACGAGTGGGGCTAGCGGGAGTCTTGACGTACAATGAGCAGTTCTTC.

The genes are TRBV10-3 and TRBJ2-1, with 9 nucleotides matching TRBD2. The CDR3 runs to 13 residues. V shed 11 bases and J 2 bases; nucleotides not matched to a gene: 4. Germline V gene sequence: CDR1 ENHRY, CDR2 SYGVKD. The DNA for the CDR3 is TGTGCCTCCGTAGCGGGGGCCTACAATGAGCAGTTCTTC. Translation: CASVAGAYNEQFF.

The chain links TRBV2 to TRBJ2-7; 9 positions match TRBD1. The CDR3 extends over 15 amino acids. Germline V gives CDR1 SNHLY, CDR2 FYNNEI. The V and J ends lost 5 bases and 1 base, in that order; junction bases with no gene match: 6. The CDR3 region has the DNA TGTGCCAGCAGTTTCGGGACAGGGAGTTCCTACGAGCAGTACTTC. Its protein is CASSFGTGSSYEQYF. Supplemented by reference TRBV2 and TRBJ2-7, the full variable domain reads EPEVTQTPSHQVTQMGQEVILRCVPISNHLYFYWYRQILGQKVEFLVSFYNNEISEKSEIFDDQFSVERPDGSNFTLKIRSTKLEDSAMYFCASSFGTGSSYEQYFGPGTRLTVT.

The chain joins TRBV5-5 to TRBJ1-1; D is unclear. Trimming pared 0 bases from V and 0 bases from J, leaving 9 bases between. CDR1 and CDR2 (germline): SGHKS, YYEKEE (reference sequence). CDR3 size: 15 residues. The CDR3 bases are TGTGCCAGCAGCTTGGTATGGGGAATGAACACTGAAGCTTTCTTT. As protein: CASSLVWGMNTEAFF.

The gene calls are TRBV30 and TRBJ1-5; no clear D. The CDR3 sequence is 10 residues long. Trimming took 3 bases from V and 7 from J, leaving 4 bases between them. CDR1 GTSNPN and CDR2 SVGIG come from the germline V gene (reference sequence). The DNA for the CDR3 is TGTGCCTGGAGGGGGCAGCCCCAGCATTTT. Protein product: CAWRGQPQHF.

The chain's CDR3 is CASSRDGTYEQYF. The CDR3 DNA follows: TGTGCCAGCAGCCGGGACGGCACCTACGAGCAGTACTTC. The chain is built from TRBV7-2 and TRBJ2-7; tentatively, D is TRBD1 or TRBD2 (5 bases each). Trimming took off 5 bases at V and 2 bases at J, with 10 bases between the two ends. Germline CDR1 is SGHTA and CDR2 is FQGNSA. The CDR3 is made up of 13 amino acids.

The V call is TRBV29-1, the J call TRBJ1-2; D possibly corresponds to TRBD1 (5 bases). The length of the CDR3 is 11 residues. The germline gives CDR1 SQVTM, CDR2 ANQGSEA. V was cut by 7 bases and J by 8 bases, with 14 bases left in between. CDR3 amino acids: CSAIGGGGYTF. CDR3 nucleotide sequence: TGCAGCGCCATCGGGGGAGGAGGCTACACCTTC.

The chain recombines TRBV11-1 with TRBJ2-3; 8 nucleotides agree with TRBD1. The germline V gene has CDR1 SGHAT and CDR2 FQDESV (reference sequence). V trimming: 1 base; J trimming: 4 bases; junction bases outside the gene matches: 7. This CDR3 contains 16 residues. The CDR3 here is CASSLGTGMVADTQYF. In nucleotides, the CDR3 is TGTGCCAGCAGCTTAGGGACAGGGATGGTTGCAGATACGCAGTATTTT.

The chain combines TRBV12-3 or TRBV12-4 with TRBJ2-3; 12 bases are a match to TRBD2. The CDR3 consists of 13 residues. The V gene end was trimmed by 8 bases and the J gene end by 6 bases; junction bases not matched to a gene: 3. The CDR3 is CASGTSGGDTQYF. CDR3 nucleotides: TGTGCCAGCGGCACTAGCGGGGGGGATACGCAGTATTTT.

V gene TRBV11-2 combines with J gene TRBJ2-7; D remains unclear. The CDR3 runs 13 residues. Germline V gene lookup returns CDR1 SGHAT and CDR2 FQNNGV. Deletions cut 1 base from V and 11 bases from J, with 15 bases between. CDR3 nucleotide sequence: TGTGCCAGCAGCTTAGTCCAGGCCCCGCCGGAGTACTTC. Translation: CASSLVQAPPEYF.

The J gene is TRBJ2-1, the V gene TRBV6-5; D is undetermined. This CDR3 spans 10 amino acids. Germline V lookup: CDR1 MNHEY, CDR2 SVGAGI. Trimming left V 8 bases short and J 5 bases short, with 4 bases between. CDR3 bases: TGTGCCAGCCAAAACAATGAGCAGTTCTTC. Translation: CASQNNEQFF.

The chain uses TRBV18 and TRBJ1-6, with 8 bases matching TRBD1. CDR1 KGHSH and CDR2 LQKENI come from the germline V gene. Unmatched junction bases numbered 8, after V lost 6 bases and J lost 10 bases. There are 14 residues in the CDR3. The CDR3 sequence: CASSPGGGDSPLHF. The DNA of the CDR3 is TGTGCCAGCTCTCCAGGGGGCGGTGACTCACCCCTCCACTTT.